The present entry profiles one T cell receptor beta chain with its context. Antigen: not known. The sample is drawn from a study of cytomegalovirus exposure and HLA in healthy donors. Vbeta (60) and Jbeta (13) primers were used in the PCR. Sequencing was performed with immunoSEQ multiplex PCR; in TCRdb, only in-frame clones are kept and a portion is missing. Of 90,000 to 100,000 clones in the sample, just under 80% were seen once. Overall study results and limits: More clonal expansion characterized HLA-associated TCR beta chains than equally common others in a later analysis. Rare TCR sequences predominated, though certain public TCRs were found in many donors.

The CDR3 has 18 residues. Germline V CDR1 and CDR2: LNHDA, SQIVND (reference sequence). V lost 5 bases and J lost 2; bases outside the gene matches: 15. The clonotype comes from a woman between 40 and 55 years old in good health and CMV-seronegative. The chain combines TRBV19 with TRBJ1-1, with 9 bases aligning to TRBD1. Input material: PBMCs. This CDR3 is CASSRPATGGRFNTEAFF. The CDR3 DNA reads as TGTGCCAGTAGTCGACCGGCGACAGGGGGAAGGTTTAACACTGAAGCTTTCTTT.